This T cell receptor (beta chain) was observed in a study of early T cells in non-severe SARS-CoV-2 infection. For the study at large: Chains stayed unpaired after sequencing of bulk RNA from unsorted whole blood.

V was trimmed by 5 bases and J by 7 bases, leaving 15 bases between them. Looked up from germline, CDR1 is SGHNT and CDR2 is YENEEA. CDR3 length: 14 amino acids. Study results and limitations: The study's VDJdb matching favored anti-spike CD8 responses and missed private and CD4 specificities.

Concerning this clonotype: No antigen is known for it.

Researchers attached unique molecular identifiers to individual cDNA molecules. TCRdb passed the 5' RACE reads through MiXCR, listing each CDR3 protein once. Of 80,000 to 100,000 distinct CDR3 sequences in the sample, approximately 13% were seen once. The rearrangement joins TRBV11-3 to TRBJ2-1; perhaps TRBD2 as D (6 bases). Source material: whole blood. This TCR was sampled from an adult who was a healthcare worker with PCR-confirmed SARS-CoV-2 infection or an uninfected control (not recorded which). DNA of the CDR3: TGTGCCAGCAGCCCCCAGGCGGGATATAATGAGCAGTTCTTC. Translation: CASSPQAGYNEQFF.